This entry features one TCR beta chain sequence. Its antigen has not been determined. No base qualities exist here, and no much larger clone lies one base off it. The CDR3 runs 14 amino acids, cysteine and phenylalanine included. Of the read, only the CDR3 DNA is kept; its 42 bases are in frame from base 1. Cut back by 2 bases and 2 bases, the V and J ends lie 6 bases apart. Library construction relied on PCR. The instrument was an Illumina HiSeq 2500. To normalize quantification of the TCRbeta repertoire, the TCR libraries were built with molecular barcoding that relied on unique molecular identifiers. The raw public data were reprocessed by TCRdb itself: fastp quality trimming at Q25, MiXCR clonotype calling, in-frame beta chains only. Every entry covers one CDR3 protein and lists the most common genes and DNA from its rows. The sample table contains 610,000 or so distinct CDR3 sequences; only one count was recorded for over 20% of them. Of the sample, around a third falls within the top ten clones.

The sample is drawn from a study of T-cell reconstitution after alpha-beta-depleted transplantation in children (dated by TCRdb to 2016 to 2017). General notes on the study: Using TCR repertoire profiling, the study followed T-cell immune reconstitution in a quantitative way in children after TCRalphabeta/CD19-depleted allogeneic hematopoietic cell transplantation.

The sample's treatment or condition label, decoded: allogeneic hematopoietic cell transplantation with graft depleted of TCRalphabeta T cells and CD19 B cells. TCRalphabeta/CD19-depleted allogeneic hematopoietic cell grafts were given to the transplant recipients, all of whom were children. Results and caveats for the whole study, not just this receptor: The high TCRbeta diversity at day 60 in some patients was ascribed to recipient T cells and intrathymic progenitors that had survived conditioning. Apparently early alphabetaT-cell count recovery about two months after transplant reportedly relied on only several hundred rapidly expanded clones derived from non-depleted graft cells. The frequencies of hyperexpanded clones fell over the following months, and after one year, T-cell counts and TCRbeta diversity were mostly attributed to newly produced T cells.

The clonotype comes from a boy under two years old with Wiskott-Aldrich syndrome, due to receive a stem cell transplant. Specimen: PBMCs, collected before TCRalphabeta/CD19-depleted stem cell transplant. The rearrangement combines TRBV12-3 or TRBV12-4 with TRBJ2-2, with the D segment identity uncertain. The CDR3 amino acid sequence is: CASSLYPNTGELFF. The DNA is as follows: TGTGCCAGCAGTTTATACCCAAACACCGGGGAGCTGTTTTTT.